The T cell receptor beta chain described here comes from a study of beta chain features in type 1 diabetes. Overall study results and limits: Sequencing used cDNA, and cells with high TCR expression could therefore be over-represented. A potential influence of HLA type upon TCRB rearrangement remained unresolved herein. The naive, central memory and Treg TCRB repertoires looked more alike in patients than they did in healthy donors. Shortening that was moderate but significant affected the TCRB CDR3s of Type 1 diabetes patients in all four CD4+ subsets.

This CDR3 spans 13 amino acids. Deletions cut 6 bases from V and 5 bases from J, with 13 bases between. Germline CDR1 LNHDA, CDR2 SQIVND (reference sequence). To note about this clone: Its target is not known.

Expressed TCRB transcripts were sequenced after all isolated RNA was converted to cDNA. The repertoire was sequenced with immunoSEQ multiplex PCR; TCRdb's copy has only in-frame clones and lacks some. The sample carries 640,000 or so clones, under 15% recorded once. A CD45RO/CCR7/CD25/CD127/CD95/CD27 panel sorted naive, central memory, regulatory and stem cell-like memory CD4+ cells. This sequence originates from a man in his late teens or twenties with type 1 diabetes. Material: naive CD4+ T cells from blood. The rearrangement uses TRBV19 and TRBJ2-5, with a weak D call TRBD1 (6 bases). The DNA for the CDR3 is TGTGCCAGTAGCAACGCAGGGGTGGAGACCCAGTACTTC. Protein: CASSNAGVETQYF.